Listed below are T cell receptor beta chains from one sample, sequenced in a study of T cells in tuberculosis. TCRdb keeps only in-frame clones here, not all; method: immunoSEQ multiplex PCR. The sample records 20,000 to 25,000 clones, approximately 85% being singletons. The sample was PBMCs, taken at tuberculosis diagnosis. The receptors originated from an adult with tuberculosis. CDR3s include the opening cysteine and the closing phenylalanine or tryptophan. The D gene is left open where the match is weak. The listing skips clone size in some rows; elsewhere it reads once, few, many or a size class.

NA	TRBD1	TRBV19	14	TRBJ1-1	CASWDRGGSVEAFF	TGTGCCTCTTGGGACAGGGGAGGTTCGGTTGAAGCTTTCTTT
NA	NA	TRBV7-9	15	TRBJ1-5	CASSLSDSNNQPQHF	TGTGCCAGCAGCTTAAGTGACAGCAACAATCAGCCCCAGCATTTT
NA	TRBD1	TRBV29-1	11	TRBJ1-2	CSAWTGDGYTF	TGCAGCGCCTGGACAGGGGATGGCTACACCTTC
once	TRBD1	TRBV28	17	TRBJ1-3	CASSLPTGGSSGNTIYF	TGTGCCAGCAGTTTACCCACAGGGGGGTCCTCTGGAAACACCATATATTTT
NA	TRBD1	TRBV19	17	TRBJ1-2	CASSIRGRTGGAYGYTF	TGTGCCAGTAGTATAAGAGGTCGGACAGGGGGGGCCTATGGCTACACCTTC
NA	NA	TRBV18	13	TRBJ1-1	CASSVGRDTEAFF	TGTGCCAGCTCCGTGGGGCGTGACACTGAAGCTTTCTTT
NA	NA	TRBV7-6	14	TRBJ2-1	CASSPRTSYNEQFF	TGTGCCAGCAGCCCTCGTACGAGCTACAATGAGCAGTTCTTC
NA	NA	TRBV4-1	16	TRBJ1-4	CASSHPPVGEEEKLFF	TGCGCCAGCAGCCACCCACCGGTCGGGGAAGAAGAAAAACTGTTTTTT
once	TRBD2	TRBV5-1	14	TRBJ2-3	CASSLGTSGDTQYF	TGCGCCAGCAGCTTAGGGACTAGCGGGGATACGCAGTATTTT
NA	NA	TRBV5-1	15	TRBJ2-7	CASSLAGVLVYEQYF	TGCGCCAGCAGCTTGGCCGGGGTTTTGGTCTACGAGCAGTACTTC
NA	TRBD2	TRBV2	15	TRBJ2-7	CASSARLAGGSVQYF	TGTGCCAGCAGTGCTCGACTAGCGGGAGGTTCAGTGCAGTACTTC
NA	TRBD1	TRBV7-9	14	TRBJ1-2	CASSLEGQIYGYTF	TGTGCCAGCAGCTTAGAGGGACAGATTTATGGCTACACCTTC
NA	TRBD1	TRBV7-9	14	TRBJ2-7	CASSLLQGINEQYF	TGTGCCAGCAGCTTATTACAGGGGATCAACGAGCAGTACTTC
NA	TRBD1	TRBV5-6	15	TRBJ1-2	CASSPYGTGLYSYTF	TGTGCCAGCAGCCCCTATGGGACAGGGCTCTACAGCTACACCTTC
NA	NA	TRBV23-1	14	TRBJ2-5	CASSYPKCRETQYF	TGCGCCAGCAGCTACCCCAAGTGTAGAGAGACCCAGTACTTC
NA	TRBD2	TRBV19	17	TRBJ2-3	CASSTLGTSGGGDTQYF	TGTGCCAGTAGTACACTAGGGACTAGCGGGGGGGGAGATACGCAGTATTTT
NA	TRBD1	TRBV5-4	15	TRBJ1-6	CASSPPGQLISPLHF	TGTGCCAGCAGCCCCCCGGGACAGTTAATTTCACCCCTCCACTTT
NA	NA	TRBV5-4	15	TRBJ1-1	CATLLGGPMNTEAFF	TGTGCCACCCTGTTAGGGGGACCCATGAACACTGAAGCTTTCTTT
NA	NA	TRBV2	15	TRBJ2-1	CASRLRVSSYNEQFF	TGTGCCAGCAGGCTTCGCGTGAGCTCCTACAATGAGCAGTTCTTC
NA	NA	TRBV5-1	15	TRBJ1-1	CASSNLGSQNTEAFF	TGCGCCAGCAGCAACCTAGGCAGCCAGAACACTGAAGCTTTCTTT
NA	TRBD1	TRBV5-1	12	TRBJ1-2	CASSFGQDGYTF	TGCGCCAGCAGCTTCGGACAGGACGGCTACACCTTC
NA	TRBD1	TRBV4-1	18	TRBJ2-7	CASSHLTGGIGETYEQYF	TGCGCCAGCAGCCATTTGACAGGGGGCATAGGAGAGACCTACGAGCAGTACTTC
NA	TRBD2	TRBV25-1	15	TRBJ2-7	CASSEAQGGAYEQYF	TGTGCCAGCAGTGAGGCCCAGGGAGGGGCCTACGAGCAGTACTTC
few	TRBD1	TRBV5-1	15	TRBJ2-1	CASSPTGTSYNEQFF	TGCGCCAGCAGCCCGACAGGGACATCCTACAATGAGCAGTTCTTC
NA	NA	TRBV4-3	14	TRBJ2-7	CASSAAGFPYEQYF	TGCGCCAGTTCCGCGGCCGGGTTCCCCTACGAGCAGTACTTC
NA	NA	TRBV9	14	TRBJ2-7	CASSVEGRSYEQYF	TGTGCCAGCAGCGTAGAAGGGAGGTCCTACGAGCAGTACTTC
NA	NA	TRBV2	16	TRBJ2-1	CASVTSSGGFYNEQFF	TGTGCCAGCGTCACCTCGTCCGGGGGATTTTACAATGAGCAGTTCTTC
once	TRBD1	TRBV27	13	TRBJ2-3	CASSLSGGDTQYF	TGTGCCAGCAGTCTCTCAGGGGGAGATACGCAGTATTTT
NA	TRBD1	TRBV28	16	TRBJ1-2	CASSLSTGTASYGYTF	TGTGCCAGCAGTTTATCGACAGGGACGGCCAGCTATGGCTACACCTTC